This T cell receptor (beta chain) was sequenced in a study of T cell changes during pregnancy in multiple sclerosis. Details on this clone: The junction departs from the called germline gene at one end, perhaps through a read error.

CDR3 length: 13 residues. Looked up from germline, CDR1 is SQVTM and CDR2 is ANQGSEA. Profiling relied on immunoSEQ multiplex PCR, and the TCRdb table lists in-frame clones only, not all of them. The sample comprises roughly 41,000 clones, 88% of which are singletons, and around 7% rests with the top ten. This TCR came from a female donor with multiple sclerosis, enrolled in a pregnancy study. The source was CD8+ T cells from peripheral blood mononuclear cells, collected in the third trimester of pregnancy. This chain links TRBV29-1 with TRBJ1-2, with 7 bases lining up with TRBD1. The CDR3 DNA reads as TGCAGCGTTGTAGGGGGGACAGACCATGGCTACATCTTC. This encodes CSVVGGTDHGYIF.